The 20 T cell receptor beta chains reported below all come from one sample, sequenced in a study of T cells of healthy individuals. TCRdb reanalysed the 5' RACE reads using MiXCR and keeps one entry per CDR3 protein. Counted here are approximately 100,000 distinct CDR3 sequences, around 17% occurring once; the ten biggest clones make up 6.2%. The receptors were sampled from a human donor in good health.

Many counts were recorded for this clonotype. The V call is TRBV19, the J call TRBJ2-1; 9 bases line up with TRBD2. The CDR3 has 17 amino acids. The trim removed 2 bases at V and 6 bases at J, leaving 11 bases unmatched. In germline, CDR1 is LNHDA, CDR2 SQIVND (reference sequence). The DNA of the CDR3 is TGTGCCAGTAGTATACTGGTTAAGCGGGGGGCGGGCAATGAGCAGTTCTTC. Translated: CASSILVKRGAGNEQFF.

This clonotype has a handful of counts. V and J are TRBV5-5 and TRBJ2-3; tentative D call: TRBD2 (5 bases). The CDR3 runs to 13 residues. V dropped 6 bases and J dropped 2 bases, with 10 bases sitting between them. Germline V gives CDR1 SGHKS, CDR2 YYEKEE (reference sequence). The CDR3 here is CASMDGLTDTQYF. CDR3 coding DNA: TGTGCCAGCATGGACGGACTCACAGATACGCAGTATTTT.

This sequence joins TRBV5-5 and TRBJ2-4; 13 nucleotides line up with TRBD2. This CDR3 has 16 residues. The junction had 7 bases not matched to a gene; V was cut back by 3 bases and J by 7 bases. Germline V gene data show CDR1 as SGHKS and CDR2 as YYEKEE (reference sequence). This chain's CDR3 is CASSSGLAGVSNIQYF. The CDR3 coding sequence is TGTGCCAGCAGCTCAGGACTAGCGGGAGTCTCCAACATTCAGTACTTC.

This clonotype was recorded at least ten times. The chain couples TRBV24-1 to TRBJ1-1; D remains unclear. The CDR3 loop spans 15 amino acids. The germline V gene encodes CDR1 KGHDR and CDR2 SFDVKD. V shed 5 bases and J shed 1 base, with 13 bases lying between them. The CDR3 region has the DNA TGTGCCACCAGTGCCTTACCGGCATGGAACACTGAAGCTTTCTTT. Its protein product is CATSALPAWNTEAFF.

The V call is TRBV27, the J call TRBJ1-5; D unclear. The germline V gene encodes CDR1 MNHEY and CDR2 SMNVEV (reference sequence). V gave up 4 bases and J gave up 4 bases, with 14 bases separating them. This CDR3 has 15 amino acids. CDR3 bases: TGTGCCAGCAGTTCCTTGGTCCCTCTAAATCAGCCCCAGCATTTT. This translates into CASSSLVPLNQPQHF.

This chain connects TRBV28 to TRBJ1-2, with 10 bases aligning to TRBD1. Germline V gene data show CDR1 as MDHEN and CDR2 as SYDVKM. The CDR3 extends over 12 amino acids. Losses at the gene ends were 11 bases for V and 8 bases for J; bases not matched to a gene: 8. The CDR3 reads CAVAGTGDGYTF. The CDR3 nucleotides read TGTGCCGTAGCCGGGACAGGGGACGGCTACACCTTC.

This clonotype has a handful of counts. The CDR3 sequence: CASSEDRANQPQHF. In DNA, the CDR3 is TGTGCCAGCAGCGAGGACAGGGCTAATCAGCCCCAGCATTTT. This chain joins TRBV7-9 and TRBJ1-5, with 8 bases that match TRBD1. Losses at the gene ends were 5 bases for V and 4 bases for J; bases not matched to a gene: 4. Germline CDR1 reads SEHNR; CDR2 reads FQNEAQ (reference sequence). CDR3 size: 14 residues.

This clonotype was recorded at least ten times. The chain recombines TRBV28 with TRBJ2-3; possibly TRBD2 for D (5 bases). Germline CDR1 reads MDHEN; CDR2 reads SYDVKM. V was clipped by 6 bases and J by 4 bases, with 17 bases between them. The CDR3 extends over 15 amino acids. This CDR3 reads CASSTRGVTADTQYF. CDR3 sequence (DNA): TGTGCCAGCAGCACACGGGGTGTCACGGCAGATACGCAGTATTTT. Based on the CDR3 plus reference TRBV28 and TRBJ2-3, the full variable domain is DVKVTQSSRYLVKRTGEKVFLECVQDMDHENMFWYRQDPGLGLRLIYFSYDVKMKEKGDIPEGYSVSREKKERFSLILESASTNQTSMYLCASSTRGVTADTQYFGPGTRLTVL.

This clonotype was observed a single time. The V gene is TRBV7-9, the J gene TRBJ2-7, with D perhaps assigned TRBD1 or TRBD2 (5 bases each). V was shortened by 10 bases and J by 2 bases, with 12 bases between the two germline ends. This CDR3 spans 12 amino acids. Germline CDR1 SEHNR, CDR2 FQNEAQ (reference sequence). In DNA form, the CDR3 reads TGTGCCACCGGGGACGGTGCCTACGAGCAGTACTTC. Translating it yields CATGDGAYEQYF.

The chain recombines TRBV30 with TRBJ1-3, with unresolved D. Trimming removed 3 bases at V and 5 bases at J, with 14 bases between. The CDR3 totals 14 residues. Germline-derived CDR1 and CDR2 are GTSNPN and SVGIG (reference sequence). The CDR3 DNA reads TGTGCCTGGAGCCCGGGCCTTGCTCGAAACACCATATATTTT. Encoded protein: CAWSPGLARNTIYF.

The rearrangement joins TRBV2 to TRBJ2-1; D is undetermined. Germline CDR1 SNHLY, CDR2 FYNNEI. Between the trimmed V and J ends, which lost 4 bases and 3 bases, there was a span of 7 bases. The CDR3 consists of 13 residues. CDR3 loop: CASSARFYNEQFF. CDR3 DNA sequence: TGTGCCAGCAGTGCCAGGTTCTACAATGAGCAGTTCTTC.

This clonotype was counted a few times. One junction end does not reproduce the germline sequence, and a read error may be involved. The chain employs TRBV10-3 and TRBJ1-2; possibly TRBD1 for D (5 bases). CDR3 size: 12 residues. Germline V gene lookup returns CDR1 ENHRY and CDR2 SYGVKD. Here the CDR3 DNA reads TGTGCCATCAGTGAGGACCCCCAGAGGGGCTCCTTC. Its protein product is CAISEDPQRGSF.

This clonotype was found a few times. The chain has TRBV29-1 and TRBJ2-4; 10 bases agree with TRBD1. The V and J ends lost 7 bases and 6 bases, in that order; junction bases with no gene match: 3. The CDR3 is 12 residues long. CDR1 and CDR2 from the germline V gene are SQVTM and ANQGSEA. The CDR3 sequence is CSAGQGGNIQYF. The CDR3 DNA reads as TGCAGCGCTGGACAGGGGGGAAACATTCAGTACTTC. The whole variable domain, remainder taken from reference TRBV29-1 and TRBJ2-4, is SAVISQKPSRDICQRGTSLTIQCQVDSQVTMMFWYRQQPGQSLTLIATANQGSEATYESGFVIDKFPISRPNLTFSTLTVSNMSPEDSSIYLCSAGQGGNIQYFGAGTRLSVL.

Concerning this clonotype itself: Being one base from a much bigger clone, this may be a read error. The chain has TRBV12-3 or TRBV12-4 and TRBJ2-5; perhaps D is TRBD1 or TRBD2 (6 bases each). The CDR3 spans 14 residues. CDR3 amino acids: CASRLQGQGGTKYF. The CDR3, as DNA: TGTGCCAGCAGACTCCAGGGTCAAGGGGGGACCAAGTACTTC.

This clonotype was recorded a few times. The chain joins TRBV20-1 to TRBJ2-1; possibly TRBD2 for D (5 bases). The length of the CDR3 is 13 residues. Trimming stripped 4 bases from V and 3 bases from J, with 10 bases between. Germline assignment: CDR1 DFQATT and CDR2 SNEGSKA (reference sequence). The CDR3 sequence: CSATTAVYNEQFF. CDR3 DNA: TGCAGTGCTACTACAGCGGTCTACAATGAGCAGTTCTTC.

The rearrangement joins TRBV7-9 to TRBJ2-5; no firm D call. With 6 bases removed from V and 0 bases from J, the gap between germline ends came to 5 bases. CDR1 and CDR2 from the germline V gene are SEHNR and FQNEAQ (reference sequence). The CDR3 has 12 amino acids. The CDR3 here is CASRGYQETQYF. The CDR3 region has the DNA TGTGCCAGCAGGGGGTACCAAGAGACCCAGTACTTC. Filled out from reference TRBV7-9 and TRBJ2-5, the complete variable domain reads DTGVSQNPRHKITKRGQNVTFRCDPISEHNRLYWYRQTLGQGPEFLTYFQNEAQLEKSRLLSDRFSAERPKGSFSTLEIQRTEQGDSAMYLCASRGYQETQYFGPGTRLLVL.

The chain uses TRBV28 and TRBJ2-1; D may be TRBD2 (5 bases). The CDR3 is 12 amino acids. The germline CDR1 and CDR2 sequences are MDHEN and SYDVKM. Trimming cost V 6 bases and J 7 bases, with 10 bases left between them. The CDR3 DNA follows: TGTGCCAGCAGAGGACCGGGGAATGAGCAGTTCTTC. Its protein is CASRGPGNEQFF.

The chain uses TRBV6-2 or TRBV6-3 and TRBJ1-5, with 7 bases matching TRBD1. Germline V gene data show CDR1 as MNHEY and CDR2 as SVGEGT. J was trimmed by 15 bases and V by 3 bases; bases with no gene match: 5. This CDR3 is built from 11 residues. This chain's CDR3 is CASSYGTAMHF. CDR3 DNA sequence: TGTGCCAGCAGTTATGGGACAGCCATGCATTTT.

This clonotype has just a few counts. This chain connects TRBV27 to TRBJ2-7, with D perhaps matching TRBD2 (5 bases). Germline V gene lookup returns CDR1 MNHEY and CDR2 SMNVEV (reference sequence). V was clipped by 0 bases and J by 3 bases, with 12 bases between them. This CDR3 is 15 amino acids long. CDR3 sequence: CASSLSGGGRYEQYF. DNA of the CDR3: TGTGCCAGCAGTTTATCCGGAGGAGGCCGCTACGAGCAGTACTTC.

This chain joins TRBV7-9 and TRBJ1-2; D remains ambiguous. The length of the CDR3 is 16 residues. Trimming cost V 5 bases and J 0 bases, with 16 bases left between them. Germline V CDR1 and CDR2: SEHNR, FQNEAQ (reference sequence). Here the CDR3 reads CASSPKSTVPNYGYTF. The DNA for the CDR3 is TGTGCCAGCAGCCCCAAATCAACGGTACCTAACTATGGCTACACCTTC.